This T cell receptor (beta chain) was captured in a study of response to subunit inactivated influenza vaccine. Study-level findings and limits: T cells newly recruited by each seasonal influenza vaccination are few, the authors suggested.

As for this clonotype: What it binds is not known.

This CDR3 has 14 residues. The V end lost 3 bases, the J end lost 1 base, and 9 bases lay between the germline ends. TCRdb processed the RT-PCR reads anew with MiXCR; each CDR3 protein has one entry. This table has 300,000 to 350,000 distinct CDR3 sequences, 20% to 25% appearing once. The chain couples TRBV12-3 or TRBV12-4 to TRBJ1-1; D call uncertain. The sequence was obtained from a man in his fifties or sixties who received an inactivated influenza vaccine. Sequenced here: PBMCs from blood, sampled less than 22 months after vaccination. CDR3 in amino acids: CASSFLGPNTEAFF. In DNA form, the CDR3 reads TGTGCCAGCAGTTTTCTGGGCCCGAACACTGAAGCTTTCTTT.